The 27 T cell receptor beta chains reported below all come from one sample, sequenced in a study of early T cells in non-severe SARS-CoV-2 infection. MiXCR was run by TCRdb on the 5' RACE reads, yielding one entry per CDR3 protein. The sample includes more than 50,000 distinct CDR3 sequences, 14% to 15% of them seen just once. Here the sequenced sample was whole blood, taken at baseline. The receptors were sampled from an adult who was a healthcare worker with PCR-confirmed SARS-CoV-2 infection or an uninfected control (not recorded which).

The rearrangement links TRBV7-9 to TRBJ2-1; D is unclear. The germline gives CDR1 SEHNR, CDR2 FQNEAQ (reference sequence). V gave up 1 base and J gave up 5 bases, with 12 bases separating them. The CDR3 totals 15 residues. The CDR3 DNA sequence: TGTGCCAGCAGCTTAGTCCTAGAAGTAGACAATGAGCAGTTCTTC. It codes for CASSLVLEVDNEQFF.

This clonotype was counted many times. The chain links TRBV10-1 to TRBJ2-2, with D unresolved. V was cut by 4 bases and J by 5 bases, with 11 bases left in between. The CDR3 loop spans 14 amino acids. CDR1 and CDR2 (germline): WNHNN, SYGVQD (reference sequence). CDR3 protein: CASSGSLGTGELFF. In DNA form, the CDR3 reads TGCGCCAGCAGTGGTTCTTTGGGGACCGGGGAGCTGTTTTTT.

As DNA, the CDR3 is TGTGCCAGCAGCTCAGACGGGGGAGATACGCAGTATTTT. This codes for CASSSDGGDTQYF. The V call is TRBV7-9, the J call TRBJ2-3, with D possibly matching TRBD2 (6 bases). The V gene's germline CDR1 is SEHNR and CDR2 FQNEAQ (reference sequence). This CDR3 is 13 amino acids long. Between the trimmed V and J ends, which lost 4 bases and 5 bases, there was a span of 10 bases.

This clonotype was detected a few times. J is TRBJ1-4 and V is TRBV28, with D unclear. The CDR3 is made up of 14 amino acids. Trimming removed 6 bases at V and 0 bases at J, with 8 bases between. Germline V gene data show CDR1 as MDHEN and CDR2 as SYDVKM. The CDR3 DNA follows: TGTGCCAGCAGAGGTCCCACAACTAATGAAAAACTGTTTTTT. This codes for CASRGPTTNEKLFF.

This clonotype has a handful of counts. The genes are TRBV12-3 or TRBV12-4 and TRBJ1-2; D is ambiguous. Between the trimmed V and J ends, which lost 1 base and 10 bases, there was a span of 7 bases. The CDR3 loop spans 11 amino acids. The CDR3 spells CASSLEMAYTF. CDR3 in DNA: TGTGCCAGCAGTTTAGAAATGGCCTACACCTTC.

This clonotype came up a few times. This chain links TRBV5-1 with TRBJ2-2; D possibly uses TRBD1 or TRBD2 (6 bases each). The CDR3 is made up of 15 amino acids. Trimming took off 9 bases at V and 1 base at J, with 16 bases between the two ends. Germline CDR1 and CDR2: SGHRS and YFSETQ. This CDR3 is CATSSGGLNTGELFF. Here the CDR3 DNA reads TGCGCCACCTCCTCTGGGGGGCTGAACACCGGGGAGCTGTTTTTT.

This rearrangement joins TRBV2 to TRBJ1-3; 10 nucleotides match TRBD1. Unmatched junction bases numbered 10, after V lost 6 bases and J lost 8 bases. CDR3 size: 15 residues. Germline V lookup: CDR1 SNHLY, CDR2 FYNNEI. The CDR3 DNA follows: TGTGCCAGCAGCGCGGACAGGGGGATAGGTGACACCATATATTTT. It is translated as CASSADRGIGDTIYF.

The V gene is TRBV28, the J gene TRBJ1-5, with D unclear. V lost 6 bases and J 2 bases, leaving 14 bases between the germline ends. Germline CDR1 MDHEN, CDR2 SYDVKM. This CDR3 has 15 residues. CDR3 residues: CASSQGPIGNQPQHF. The CDR3 DNA sequence: TGTGCCAGCAGCCAAGGGCCGATCGGCAATCAGCCCCAGCATTTT.

The genes are TRBV18 and TRBJ1-1, with TRBD1 matching 8 bases. The germline CDR1 and CDR2 sequences are KGHSH and LQKENI. The CDR3 length is 15 residues. Trimming took 4 bases from V and 0 from J; bases not matched to a gene: 4. CDR3 protein: CASSLSGQVNTEAFF. The CDR3 region has the DNA TGTGCCAGCTCACTTTCGGGACAGGTGAACACTGAAGCTTTCTTT.

This clonotype was observed a few times. The chain joins TRBV5-1 to TRBJ2-7; 7 bases are a match to TRBD2. This CDR3 is built from 15 residues. Germline V gene sequence: CDR1 SGHRS, CDR2 YFSETQ. V shed 0 bases, J shed 4 bases, and the junction held 7 bases outside the gene matches. The CDR3 loop reads CASSLAAGELYEQYF. In DNA, the CDR3 is TGCGCCAGCAGCTTGGCGGCGGGAGAATTATACGAGCAGTACTTC.

The gene calls are TRBV7-2 and TRBJ2-7; 7 bases are a match to TRBD2. V was clipped by 5 bases and J by 3 bases; unmatched bases: 7. The CDR3 has 14 residues. Germline CDR1 SGHTA, CDR2 FQGNSA. CDR3 region: CASSPQGGDYEQYF. CDR3 coding DNA: TGTGCCAGCAGCCCGCAGGGAGGGGACTACGAGCAGTACTTC.

This clonotype occurred a few times. The V and J genes are TRBV20-1 and TRBJ2-3; a possible D gene is TRBD1 (6 bases). Germline CDR1 reads DFQATT; CDR2 reads SNEGSKA (reference sequence). The CDR3 consists of 14 residues. The V end lost 6 bases, the J end lost 3 bases, and 16 bases lay between the germline ends. CDR3 DNA sequence: TGCAGTGCCGGACAGCCCTCAGGAACAGATACGCAGTATTTT. Translated: CSAGQPSGTDTQYF.

V usage is TRBV12-3 or TRBV12-4 and J usage is TRBJ1-2, with D perhaps matching TRBD1 (5 bases). V lost 4 bases, J lost 3 bases, and 9 bases lay in between. The length of the CDR3 is 13 residues. CDR3 in DNA: TGTGCCAGCAGTTCCTCGGGGGACTATGGCTACACCTTC. Residues: CASSSSGDYGYTF.

This clonotype has a count of ten or more. The chain is built from TRBV15 and TRBJ1-2, with D uncertain. CDR3 size: 14 residues. Germline CDR1 reads LNHNV; CDR2 reads YYDKDF (reference sequence). Trimming left V 5 bases short and J 1 base short, with 11 bases between. The CDR3 coding sequence is TGTGCCACCAGCGGACGCTCCCGTAACTATGGCTACACCTTC. This gives the protein CATSGRSRNYGYTF.

This clonotype appeared many times. The CDR3 reads CAWSMWLLGDEQFF. CDR3 sequence (DNA): TGTGCCTGGAGTATGTGGCTCCTTGGGGATGAGCAGTTCTTC. The V call is TRBV30, the J call TRBJ2-1; D not resolved. Germline loops: CDR1 GTSNPN, CDR2 SVGIG (reference sequence). V lost 2 bases to trimming and J lost 8 bases, with 16 bases between them. The CDR3 consists of 14 residues.

This chain connects TRBV28 to TRBJ2-5; no clear D gene. The CDR3 consists of 13 residues. Per the germline V gene, CDR1 is MDHEN and CDR2 is SYDVKM. With 3 bases removed from V and 8 bases from J, the gap between germline ends came to 13 bases. For the CDR3, the DNA is TGTGCCAGCAGTTTTTGGGCCGCTGTAACCCAGTACTTC. Residues: CASSFWAAVTQYF.

This clonotype has just a few counts. The genes are TRBV5-1 and TRBJ2-5; the match to TRBD2 covers 9 bases. CDR3 size: 16 residues. Germline CDR1 is SGHRS and CDR2 is YFSETQ. After removal of 4 bases from V and 5 bases from J, the junction contained 12 bases not matched to a gene. CDR3 DNA: TGCGCCAGCAGCCCGGAGGTAGCGGGAGTGGGGGAGACCCAGTACTTC. It encodes CASSPEVAGVGETQYF.

This clonotype occurred many times. CDR3 sequence: CASIKEPQQGGYTF. For the CDR3, the DNA is TGCGCCAGCATCAAAGAGCCGCAGCAGGGTGGCTACACCTTC. J is TRBJ1-2 and V is TRBV5-1; perhaps TRBD1 as D (5 bases). The germline V gene has CDR1 SGHRS and CDR2 YFSETQ. V was cut by 6 bases and J by 7 bases, with 19 bases left in between. This CDR3 comprises 14 residues.

This clonotype was seen a few times. The rearrangement links TRBV7-6 to TRBJ2-3, with 13 nucleotides matching TRBD2. Germline V gives CDR1 SGHVS, CDR2 FNYEAQ. Trimming cost V 5 bases and J 2 bases; bases outside gene matches: 4. The CDR3 spans 16 residues. CDR3 sequence: CASSLGLAGATDTQYF. Here the CDR3 DNA reads TGTGCCAGCAGCCTTGGACTAGCGGGGGCCACAGATACGCAGTATTTT.

This clonotype has ten or more counts. V gene TRBV10-2 combines with J gene TRBJ1-1; tentative D call: TRBD1 (5 bases). The CDR3 runs to 15 residues. Looked up from germline, CDR1 is WSHSY and CDR2 is SAAADI. V gave up 4 bases and J gave up 2 bases, with 14 bases separating them. CDR3 DNA sequence: TGCGCCAGCAGTGCCTACGTTGGGGCAAACACTGAAGCTTTCTTT. It codes for CASSAYVGANTEAFF.

The V gene is TRBV11-2, the J gene TRBJ1-1; TRBD1 agrees at 10 bases. Germline-derived CDR1 and CDR2 are SGHAT and FQNNGV. V shed 2 bases, J shed 4 bases, and the junction held 4 bases outside the gene matches. The CDR3 is made up of 15 amino acids. CDR3 residues: CASSLTGTGVTEAFF. CDR3 nucleotides: TGTGCCAGCAGCTTAACCGGGACAGGGGTCACTGAAGCTTTCTTT.

This clonotype was counted ten times or more. V is TRBV4-1 and J is TRBJ2-7; D possibly matches TRBD1 or TRBD2 (6 bases each). There are 16 residues in the CDR3. Trimming stripped 4 bases from V and 4 bases from J, with 20 bases between. CDR1 is MGHRA and CDR2 is YSYEKL in the germline V gene. The DNA for the CDR3 is TGCGCCAGCAGCCTCACAGGACAGCCTGGGGGGTACGAGCAGTACTTC. Amino acids: CASSLTGQPGGYEQYF.

This clonotype was observed at least ten times. This chain connects TRBV5-1 to TRBJ2-5; D unresolved. This CDR3 region has 14 residues. V was pared by 1 base and J by 0 bases, with 7 bases between. CDR1 is SGHRS, CDR2 YFSETQ, per germline. This chain's CDR3 is CASSLIRYQETQYF. The CDR3 coding sequence is TGCGCCAGCAGCTTGATAAGGTACCAAGAGACCCAGTACTTC.

The chain is built from TRBV29-1 and TRBJ2-5; D possibly corresponds to TRBD2 (5 bases). The CDR3 covers 14 residues. The ends were cut back, 4 bases at V and 1 base at J, with 13 bases in the middle. The germline V gene encodes CDR1 SQVTM and CDR2 ANQGSEA. CDR3 nucleotides: TGCAGCGTTGCCGCGAGGGCGTCCCAAGAGACCCAGTACTTC. Translated, it gives CSVAARASQETQYF.

The chain carries TRBV5-1 and TRBJ2-1, with TRBD2 matching 8 bases. Germline V gives CDR1 SGHRS, CDR2 YFSETQ. CDR3 size: 14 residues. The J segment lost 7 bases and the V segment lost 4 bases, leaving 7 bases of the junction unmatched. The CDR3 coding sequence is TGCGCCAGCAGCGGAGCGGGAGCAGGGAATGAGCAGTTCTTC. It yields the protein CASSGAGAGNEQFF.

This clonotype has only a few counts. The rearrangement uses TRBV6-4 and TRBJ1-1, with TRBD1 as a possible D gene (5 bases). The CDR3 runs 13 residues. Germline values: CDR1 MRHNA, CDR2 SNTAGT. Trimming pared 2 bases from V and 2 bases from J, leaving 6 bases between. CDR3 sequence (DNA): TGTGCCAGCAGTGACCGGGACAACACTGAAGCTTTCTTT. It encodes CASSDRDNTEAFF.

The chain joins TRBV10-3 to TRBJ2-2; D may be TRBD1 (6 bases). The CDR3 sequence is 15 residues long. Germline loops: CDR1 ENHRY, CDR2 SYGVKD. V lost 3 bases and J 3 bases, leaving 11 bases between the germline ends. The CDR3 reads CAISDRGRDTGELFF. Written as DNA, the CDR3 is TGTGCCATCAGTGACAGGGGTAGGGACACCGGGGAGCTGTTTTTT.